A selection of T cell receptor beta chains follows, all from one sample in a study of blood T cell repertoires in COVID-19. This table comes from immunoSEQ multiplex PCR, and its TCRdb copy is limited to in-frame clones, with some not included. The sample carries 350,000 to 400,000 clones, approximately 93% recorded once. Sequencing was done on a sample of PBMCs or T cells enriched from blood (not recorded which). Receptor source: a woman aged 40 to 49 who had been exposed to COVID-19. Each CDR3 is given with its conserved first and last residue. The D gene is left open where the match is weak. Not every row has a clone size; where given, it reads once, few, many or a size class.

TRBV3-1/TRBV3-2,TRBD1,TRBJ2-1,NA,CASSQDFYGQDYNEQFF,TGTGCCAGCAGCCAAGACTTCTATGGACAGGACTACAATGAGCAGTTCTTC
TRBV18,TRBD1,TRBJ1-1,NA,CASSPPGQGSEAFF,TGTGCCAGCTCACCACCGGGACAGGGCTCTGAAGCTTTCTTT
TRBV19,NA,TRBJ2-2,NA,CASSQPWSVTGELFF,TGTGCCAGTAGTCAACCCTGGTCAGTCACCGGGGAGCTGTTTTTT
TRBV7-2,TRBD2,TRBJ2-5,once,CASSSGGPAETQYF,TGTGCCAGCAGCTCGGGAGGGCCCGCGGAGACCCAGTACTTC
TRBV30,NA,TRBJ1-4,NA,CASSSVNEKLFF,TGTGCCTCCTCCAGCGTGAATGAAAAACTGTTTTTT
TRBV19,NA,TRBJ2-1,NA,CASKFGGTSYNEQFF,TGTGCCAGTAAGTTCGGGGGAACCTCCTACAATGAGCAGTTCTTC
TRBV6-5,TRBD1,TRBJ1-6,NA,CASSYRDRVNSPLHF,TGTGCCAGCAGTTACCGGGACAGGGTGAATTCACCCCTCCACTTT
TRBV19,TRBD1,TRBJ1-1,NA,CASSAHRTTGLTTEAFF,TGTGCCAGTAGTGCACACCGGACGACAGGGTTGACCACTGAAGCTTTCTTT
TRBV28,NA,TRBJ2-7,NA,CASSLTLLSSYEQYF,TGTGCCAGCAGTTTAACCCTCTTGAGCTCCTACGAGCAGTACTTC
TRBV3-1/TRBV3-2,NA,TRBJ1-2,NA,CASSPPAGGYTF,TGTGCCAGCAGCCCCCCCGCGGGGGGCTACACCTTC
TRBV25-1,NA,TRBJ1-6,NA,CASSTSSDSPLHF,TGTGCCAGCAGTACGTCATCGGATTCACCCCTCCACTTT
TRBV4-3,NA,TRBJ2-3,NA,CASSQVRGNTQYF,TGCGCCAGCAGCCAAGTACGGGGGAATACGCAGTATTTT